This entry describes one TCR beta chain. The antigen is not known. V dropped 8 bases and J dropped 2; count of bases not matched to a gene: 15. CDR3 size: 16 residues. The data belong to a study of regulatory T cells in long-lasting Graves disease. General study points: There were preferences for TRBV28, TRBJ1-2 and TRBJ2-5 in persistent disease. More public clonotypes were shared by persistent patients (approximately 3,000) than by new patients (about 970). Lower TCR diversity characterized persistent Graves' patients relative to newly diagnosed patients.

Time point given: newly diagnosed GD, antithyroid drugs for less than 3 months. There was RNA extracted from PBMCs, and the TCR library was made from it. Peripheral blood, 7.5 to 9 milliliters of it, was drawn into EDTA tubes. Researchers made TCR beta libraries by using iRepertoire HTBI primers and running Arm-PCR on CDR3 regions. TCRdb called the multiplex PCR reads again in MiXCR, with one record for every CDR3 protein. The profile shows 350,000 to 400,000 distinct CDR3 sequences, less than 20% of them singletons. This clonotype was sampled from a female donor with Graves disease. The chain is built from TRBV12-3 or TRBV12-4 and TRBJ2-7; 7 bases fit TRBD1. The sequencing here drew on peripheral blood mononuclear cells (PBMCs), taken at new diagnosis, from a patient treated with antithyroid drugs. In DNA, the CDR3 is TGTGCCAGCTCACCACATAGGACAGGAGTACCCTACGAGCAGTACTTC. This codes for CASSPHRTGVPYEQYF.